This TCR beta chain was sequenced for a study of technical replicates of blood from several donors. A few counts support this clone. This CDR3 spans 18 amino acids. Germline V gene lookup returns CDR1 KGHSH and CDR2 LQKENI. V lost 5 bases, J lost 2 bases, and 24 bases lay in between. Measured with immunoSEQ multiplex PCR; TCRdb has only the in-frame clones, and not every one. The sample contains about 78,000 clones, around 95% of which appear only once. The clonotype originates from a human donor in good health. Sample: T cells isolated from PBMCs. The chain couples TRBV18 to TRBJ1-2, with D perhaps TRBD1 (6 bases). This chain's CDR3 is CASSSTTGRTNRNYGYTF. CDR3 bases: TGTGCCAGCTCATCCACTACAGGGAGAACTAATAGAAACTATGGCTACACCTTC. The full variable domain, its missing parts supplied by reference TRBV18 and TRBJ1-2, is NAGVMQNPRHLVRRRGQEARLRCSPMKGHSHVYWYRQLPEEGLKFMVYLQKENIIDESGMPKERFSAEFPKEGPSILRIQQVVRGDSAAYFCASSSTTGRTNRNYGYTFGSGTRLTVV.